This T cell receptor beta chain was sequenced during a study of cytomegalovirus exposure and HLA in healthy donors. General study points: Accurate prediction of HLA-A and HLA-B alleles (for most subjects) was reportedly achieved from TCR beta sequences. Later analysis identified several of the most significant clusters that appeared linked to common viral pathogens.

Points on this clone: Its antigen remains unidentified.

Looked up from germline, CDR1 is SGHVS and CDR2 is FNYEAQ. The CDR3 runs 16 residues. V was clipped by 1 base and J by 6 bases; unmatched bases: 8. The PCR had 60 Vbeta and 13 Jbeta primers. Profiling relied on immunoSEQ multiplex PCR, and the TCRdb table lists in-frame clones only, not all of them. Counted here are approximately 180,000 clones, approximately 86% occurring once; the ten biggest clones make up 1.5% to 2%. The sample consisted of PBMCs. This TCR was recovered from a woman between 18 and 30 years old in good health and CMV-seronegative. The chain uses TRBV7-6 and TRBJ2-3; 9 bases are a match to TRBD2. Here the CDR3 DNA reads TGTGCCAGCAGCTTAGAGGCTAGCGGGACTCGGGATACGCAGTATTTT. Translating it yields CASSLEASGTRDTQYF.